This entry concerns a single T cell receptor beta chain. Its antigen is still unknown. The data originate from a study of T cell repertoires in cytomegalovirus infection. CDR3 length: 14 amino acids. Germline CDR1 is SGHDN and CDR2 is FVKESK. After removal of 3 bases from V and 4 bases from J, the junction contained 5 bases not matched to a gene. TCRdb reprocessed the reads via MiXCR and lists one record per CDR3 protein. Here the sample spans 75,000 to 95,000 distinct CDR3 sequences, around 49% being singletons. The sequences come from CD8+ T cells from cultured PBMCs, collected from culture after CMV antigen stimulation. This receptor was identified in a human donor in good health (CMV status not recorded). Some clones in this sample may be carry-over from other donors' samples. V is TRBV14 and J is TRBJ2-5; TRBD1 matches 7 bases. The CDR3 loop reads CASSHDRVLETQYF. CDR3 nucleotides: TGTGCCAGCAGCCACGACAGGGTGTTAGAGACCCAGTACTTC. Full variable domain (missing parts from reference TRBV14 and TRBJ2-5): EAGVTQFPSHSVIEKGQTVTLRCDPISGHDNLYWYRRVMGKEIKFLLHFVKESKQDESGMPNNRFLAERTGGTYSTLKVQPAELEDSGVYFCASSHDRVLETQYFGPGTRLLVL.